The 20 T cell receptor beta chains reported below all come from one sample, sequenced in a study of T-cell reconstitution after alpha-beta-depleted transplantation in children. The authors prepared the TCRbeta library with unique molecular identifiers. One entry per CDR3 protein, called by TCRdb with MiXCR from the PCR reads. The sample carries some 530,000 distinct CDR3 sequences, approximately 12% recorded once. The sequencing here drew on PBMCs from the stem cell graft donor, taken from the stem cell graft. These receptors all come from a human donor who donated a stem cell graft to a child with combined immunodeficiency.

This clonotype was observed a few times. The chain is built from TRBV14 and TRBJ2-3; D unresolved. Trimming took off 1 base at V and 3 bases at J, with 8 bases between the two ends. Germline values: CDR1 SGHDN, CDR2 FVKESK. The CDR3 loop spans 14 amino acids. CDR3 sequence reads: CASSQGLITDTQYF. For the CDR3, the DNA is TGTGCCAGCAGCCAAGGACTGATAACAGATACGCAGTATTTT. Together with reference TRBV14 and TRBJ2-3, the CDR3 gives the full variable domain: EAGVTQFPSHSVIEKGQTVTLRCDPISGHDNLYWYRRVMGKEIKFLLHFVKESKQDESGMPNNRFLAERTGGTYSTLKVQPAELEDSGVYFCASSQGLITDTQYFGPGTRLTVL.

A single count supports this clonotype. The chain links TRBV7-9 to TRBJ2-1, with D perhaps matching TRBD2 (8 bases). This CDR3 contains 15 residues. The germline V gene encodes CDR1 SEHNR and CDR2 FQNEAQ (reference sequence). Trimming removed 5 bases at V and 8 bases at J, with 19 bases between. In nucleotides, the CDR3 is TGTGCCAGCAGCCCCGAGGGGGCGGGGGGCGATGAGCAGTTCTTC. Its translation is CASSPEGAGGDEQFF.

This clonotype has at least ten counts. The V and J genes are TRBV20-1 and TRBJ2-1; no reliable D call. Germline values: CDR1 DFQATT, CDR2 SNEGSKA (reference sequence). The ends were cut back, 5 bases at V and 7 bases at J, with 9 bases in the middle. The CDR3 has 11 amino acids. For the CDR3, the DNA is TGCAGTGCTGCCCTTGGGAATGAGCAGTTCTTC. Translated, it gives CSAALGNEQFF.

The chain employs TRBV30 and TRBJ2-2, with D perhaps TRBD2 (6 bases). This CDR3 is 13 amino acids long. Looked up from germline, CDR1 is GTSNPN and CDR2 is SVGIG (reference sequence). Trimming stripped 3 bases from V and 3 bases from J, with 8 bases between. The CDR3 sequence is CAWRLAYTGELFF. The CDR3 DNA reads as TGTGCCTGGAGGCTAGCGTACACCGGGGAGCTGTTTTTT. Using reference TRBV30 and TRBJ2-2 for the parts outside the CDR3, the full variable domain is SQTIHQWPATLVQPVGSPLSLECTVEGTSNPNLYWYRQAAGRGLQLLFYSVGIGQISSEVPQNLSASRPQDRQFILSSKKLLLSDSGFYLCAWRLAYTGELFFGEGSRLTVL.

The rearrangement uses TRBV3-1 and TRBJ2-1; TRBD1 matches at 11 bases. Germline loops: CDR1 LGHDT, CDR2 YNNKEL (reference sequence). The CDR3 spans 18 residues. J was trimmed by 9 bases and V by 3 bases; bases with no gene match: 16. CDR3 in DNA: TGTGCCAGCAGCCAGGACAGGGGGCGGCTAGCCGCTGGGGGTGAGCAGTTCTTC. Protein sequence: CASSQDRGRLAAGGEQFF.

This clonotype showed up many times. The chain employs TRBV9 and TRBJ2-3, with D tentatively TRBD2 (7 bases). The CDR3 is 15 residues long. Germline CDR1 and CDR2: SGDLS and YYNGEE. Trimming stripped 1 base from V and 0 bases from J, with 9 bases between. CDR3 bases: TGTGCCAGCAGCGTAAGCGGGACAAGCACAGATACGCAGTATTTT. It yields the protein CASSVSGTSTDTQYF.

The V call is TRBV5-1, the J call TRBJ2-3, with D maybe TRBD1 (6 bases). CDR3 size: 14 residues. Germline V lookup: CDR1 SGHRS, CDR2 YFSETQ. The V end was cut by 4 bases, the J end by 6 bases, with 15 bases between. This CDR3 reads CASSPVQGFDTQYF. The CDR3 DNA is TGCGCCAGCAGCCCCGTACAGGGTTTCGATACGCAGTATTTT. Full variable domain (rest looked up from reference TRBV5-1 and TRBJ2-3): KAGVTQTPRYLIKTRGQQVTLSCSPISGHRSVSWYQQTPGQGLQFLFEYFSETQRNKGNFPGRFSGRQFSNSRSEMNVSTLELGDSALYLCASSPVQGFDTQYFGPGTRLTVL.

This clonotype appeared many times. The rearrangement links TRBV7-8 to TRBJ2-2; no firm D call. Trimming shortened V by 4 bases and J by 8 bases, and 8 bases separated the two germline ends. The CDR3 sequence is 12 residues long. Looked up from germline, CDR1 is SGHVS and CDR2 is FQNEAQ. CDR3 coding DNA: TGTGCCAGCAGCTCCGAGACAGGGGAGCTGTTTTTT. Protein sequence: CASSSETGELFF.

This clonotype has only a few counts. V usage is TRBV5-1 and J usage is TRBJ1-1, with D maybe TRBD1 (5 bases). The CDR3 runs 15 residues. V was trimmed by 3 bases and J by 1 base, leaving 13 bases between them. Germline-derived CDR1 and CDR2 are SGHRS and YFSETQ. CDR3 DNA: TGCGCCAGCAGCTCGGTAGTTACAGGGAACACTGAAGCTTTCTTT. Translating gives CASSSVVTGNTEAFF.

The J gene is TRBJ2-1, the V gene TRBV12-1; the table names TRBD2, a call not compared with the DNA. TRBV12-1 is marked as a pseudogene. The CDR3 has 15 amino acids. CDR3 residues: CARSFGGLAHNEQFF. CDR3 nucleotides: TGTGCCAGGAGCTTTGGGGGCCTAGCACACAATGAGCAGTTCTTC.

This clonotype has more than one count but fewer than ten. This may be a read error: a much more frequent sequence differs by one nucleotide. The chain combines TRBV12-3 or TRBV12-4 with TRBJ2-3, with D perhaps TRBD1 or TRBD2 (6 bases each). The CDR3 spans 19 residues. The CDR3 DNA is TGTACCAGCAGTTTGGAGGGCTTCCGGGGGCCCCTCAGCACAGATACGCAGTATTTT. Its protein product is CTSSLEGFRGPLSTDTQYF.

The gene calls are TRBV4-1 and TRBJ2-7, with D uncertain. Germline values: CDR1 MGHRA, CDR2 YSYEKL. The CDR3 runs 13 residues. Trimming took off 3 bases at V and 3 bases at J, with 9 bases between the two ends. The CDR3 protein is CASSQVGNYEQYF. CDR3 bases: TGCGCCAGCAGCCAGGTGGGCAACTACGAGCAGTACTTC.

A few counts support this clonotype. The gene calls are TRBV4-3 and TRBJ1-4; 7 bases line up with TRBD1. Losses at the gene ends were 2 bases for V and 8 bases for J; bases not matched to a gene: 11. CDR1 is LGHNA, CDR2 YSLEER, per germline. The CDR3 runs to 16 residues. This CDR3 is CASSQLPRGGGEKLFF. CDR3 DNA: TGCGCCAGCAGCCAACTCCCCAGGGGGGGAGGAGAAAAACTGTTTTTT.

The V gene is TRBV18, the J gene TRBJ1-5; no clear D. The V gene's germline CDR1 is KGHSH and CDR2 LQKENI. Trimming removed 5 bases from V and 4 bases from J, with 15 bases in between. The CDR3 consists of 15 residues. The CDR3 is CASSLGQSSNQPQHF. The CDR3 bases are TGTGCCAGCTCATTAGGGCAGTCCTCAAATCAGCCCCAGCATTTT.

The table lists this clonotype with many counts. The chain links TRBV12-3 or TRBV12-4 to TRBJ2-2; D is uncertain. The CDR3 covers 12 residues. V gave up 4 bases and J gave up 6 bases, with 6 bases separating them. The CDR3 region is CASSYHAGELFF. The CDR3 nucleotides read TGTGCCAGCAGTTACCATGCCGGGGAGCTGTTTTTT.

This clonotype appeared a few times. The J gene is TRBJ2-1, the V gene TRBV12-3 or TRBV12-4; tentatively, D is TRBD1 (5 bases). The V end lost 5 bases, the J end lost 8 bases, and 13 bases lay between the germline ends. The CDR3 contains 13 residues. The CDR3 is CASSRGVQDEQFF. As DNA, the CDR3 is TGTGCCAGCAGTCGTGGGGTACAGGATGAGCAGTTCTTC.

The chain links TRBV11-2 to TRBJ2-1, with D hard to call. The CDR3 sequence is 17 residues long. Trimming removed 0 bases at V and 4 bases at J, with 16 bases between. In germline, CDR1 is SGHAT, CDR2 FQNNGV. CDR3 protein: CASSLESRWSQYNEQFF. CDR3 nucleotides: TGTGCCAGCAGCTTAGAGTCGAGGTGGAGCCAGTACAATGAGCAGTTCTTC.

This clonotype was seen ten or more times. The rearrangement joins TRBV6-5 to TRBJ2-7, with a weak D call TRBD1 (5 bases). Trimming removed 6 bases from V and 2 bases from J, with 17 bases in between. In germline, CDR1 is MNHEY, CDR2 SVGAGI. The CDR3 sequence is 15 residues long. The DNA of the CDR3 is TGTGCCAGCAGAACCGACAGAGGCCCTCCCTACGAGCAGTACTTC. This encodes CASRTDRGPPYEQYF.

This clonotype occurred many times. This sequence joins TRBV24-1 and TRBJ2-2, with D possibly being TRBD1 (6 bases). Per germline, CDR1 KGHDR and CDR2 SFDVKD. Trimming cost V 4 bases and J 6 bases, with 11 bases left between them. The CDR3 extends over 14 amino acids. This CDR3 is CATSETNRAGELFF. CDR3 bases: TGTGCCACCAGTGAGACCAACAGGGCCGGGGAGCTGTTTTTT.

The chain has TRBV12-3 or TRBV12-4 and TRBJ2-5; D may be TRBD2 (6 bases). The CDR3 runs to 13 residues. V lost 6 bases to trimming and J lost 1 base, with 9 bases between them. CDR3 residues: CASRVSGQETQYF. The CDR3 nucleotides read TGTGCCAGCAGAGTTAGCGGCCAAGAGACCCAGTACTTC.